Included here is one T cell receptor (beta chain) sequence, with context. The data derive from a study of T-cell memory formation after mild COVID-19. From 5'RACE with constant-segment primers came TCR alpha and TCR beta cDNA libraries that carried sample barcodes and UMIs. A single record per CDR3 protein comes from TCRdb applying MiXCR to the 5' RACE reads. The sample lists roughly 99,000 distinct CDR3 sequences; around 14% were seen once. Trimming left V 1 base short and J 6 bases short, with 13 bases between. In germline, CDR1 is LNHNV, CDR2 YYDKDF (reference sequence). CDR3 length: 15 residues. This sequence joins TRBV15 and TRBJ2-1; D might be TRBD1 (6 bases). The receptor's source is a man younger than 35 who had mild COVID-19 (a few samples of this study predate the infection). Cell type and time point are not known. The sequenced sample was PBMCs or a T cell subset sorted from them (not recorded which). In DNA, the CDR3 is TGTGCCACCAGCAGAGGAGACAGGTTATCCAATGAGCAGTTCTTC. Amino acid sequence: CATSRGDRLSNEQFF.